A single sample is the source of the 9 T cell receptor beta chains below, sequenced in a study of T cell responses to AZD1222 COVID-19 vaccine. The protocol was immunoSEQ multiplex PCR, while the TCRdb copy is restricted to in-frame clones and leaves out a portion. The repertoire consists of 95,000 to 150,000 clones, with roughly nine tenths occurring once and the leading ten covering around 1.7%. Sequenced here: peripheral blood, sampled on day 0 of AZD1222 vaccination. The receptor source for this set is an adult in good health.

This chain links TRBV5-4 with TRBJ1-2; D is unresolved. Germline values: CDR1 SGHNT, CDR2 YYREEE (reference sequence). The CDR3 is 13 amino acids. V was shortened by 1 base and J by 7 bases, with 11 bases between the two germline ends. The CDR3 sequence is CASSLSGFGGYTF. CDR3 bases: TGTGCCAGCAGCTTGTCGGGATTTGGTGGCTACACCTTC.

This clone was seen a single time. V and J are TRBV29-1 and TRBJ2-1, with 12 bases lining up with TRBD1. V lost 6 bases and J lost 9; bases outside the gene matches: 6. The CDR3 extends over 13 amino acids. Per the germline V gene, CDR1 is SQVTM and CDR2 is ANQGSEA. In nucleotides, the CDR3 is TGCAGCGTGGCCGGGACAGGGGGCGGTGAGCAGTTCTTC. Protein product: CSVAGTGGGEQFF.

This clone has a single count. The chain couples TRBV29-1 to TRBJ1-1; TRBD1 agrees at 7 bases. The CDR3 contains 12 residues. V shed 6 bases, J shed 3 bases, and the junction held 4 bases outside the gene matches. Germline V gives CDR1 SQVTM, CDR2 ANQGSEA. The CDR3 nucleotides are TGCAGCGTCCAGGGGGGAGACACTGAAGCTTTCTTT. Encoded protein: CSVQGGDTEAFF.

The J gene is TRBJ2-3, the V gene TRBV21-1; no DNA check was done on the table's D call, TRBD2. TRBV21-1 is labeled a pseudogene. CDR3 length: 18 amino acids. CDR3 protein: CASSWVASGGASTDTQYF. DNA of the CDR3: TGTGCCAGCAGCTGGGTGGCTAGCGGGGGGGCCAGCACAGATACGCAGTATTTT.

The V and J genes are TRBV5-1 and TRBJ2-3, with D unresolved. Germline values: CDR1 SGHRS, CDR2 YFSETQ. Trimming took 1 base from V and 3 from J, leaving 6 bases between them. The CDR3 length is 13 residues. The DNA of the CDR3 is TGCGCCAGCAGCTTGCCCGAGACAGATACGCAGTATTTT. It yields the protein CASSLPETDTQYF.

This chain uses TRBV6-6 with TRBJ1-1; 7 nucleotides match TRBD1. CDR3 length equals 14 residues. Germline CDR1 and CDR2: MNHNY and SVGAGI (reference sequence). J gave up 5 bases and V 5 bases, and 8 bases lay outside the gene matches. The DNA of the CDR3 is TGTGCCAGCAGTACTCCAGGGGGAATGACTGAAGCTTTCTTT. Translating it yields CASSTPGGMTEAFF.

The V call is TRBV11-2, the J call TRBJ2-7; D is undetermined. Trimming took off 5 bases at V and 3 bases at J, with 20 bases between the two ends. Per germline, CDR1 SGHAT and CDR2 FQNNGV. The CDR3 is 16 amino acids. The CDR3 protein is CASSPPRSLDYYEQYF. In nucleotides, the CDR3 is TGTGCCAGCAGCCCCCCCCGGTCCCTCGATTACTACGAGCAGTACTTC.

The chain uses TRBV7-3 and TRBJ2-6; possibly TRBD2 for D (7 bases). Germline V gives CDR1 SGHTA, CDR2 FQGTGA. The CDR3 is 19 amino acids. V lost 2 bases and J 0 bases, leaving 17 bases between the germline ends. The CDR3 DNA follows: TGTGCCAGCAGCTTAGGGGCCGGGGGGCCAACCTCTGGGGCCAACGTCCTGACTTTC. It specifies CASSLGAGGPTSGANVLTF.

This clone was detected only once. V usage is TRBV11-2 and J usage is TRBJ1-4; D is possibly TRBD1 (6 bases). The CDR3 is 15 residues long. Germline-derived CDR1 and CDR2 are SGHAT and FQNNGV. V lost 6 bases and J 0 bases, leaving 11 bases between the germline ends. The DNA for the CDR3 is TGTGCCAGCAGGGTTCGGACAGCAACTAATGAAAAACTGTTTTTT. It yields the protein CASRVRTATNEKLFF.